What follows are 19 T cell receptor beta chains derived from one specimen sequenced in a study of beta chain features in type 1 diabetes. Their antigens are not known. Whole-study results and caveats: Shortening of TCRB CDR3s, moderate but significant, appeared in all four CD4+ subsets of Type 1 diabetes patients.

Since all of the isolated RNA was reverse transcribed, expressed TCRB transcripts were what got sequenced. Here immunoSEQ multiplex PCR was the method, and the copy in TCRdb shows in-frame clones only, minus some. The repertoire holds around 40,000 clones, 66% seen once, with about 2% in the top ten. The sample comprised Tregs from blood. The source is a young woman with type 1 diabetes.

The gene calls are TRBV7-9 and TRBJ1-5; TRBD1 is a possible D gene (5 bases). With 3 bases removed from V and 4 bases from J, the gap between germline ends came to 10 bases. Germline-derived CDR1 and CDR2 are SEHNR and FQNEAQ (reference sequence). The CDR3 runs 14 residues. CDR3 sequence (DNA): TGTGCCAGCAGCTTCGGGCAGGGAAATCAGCCCCAGCATTTT. Translated: CASSFGQGNQPQHF.

The chain uses TRBV9 and TRBJ2-3; D uncertain. CDR3 length: 15 amino acids. Per the germline V gene, CDR1 is SGDLS and CDR2 is YYNGEE. V gave up 0 bases and J gave up 1 base, with 9 bases separating them. CDR3 sequence: CASSVVPFGTDTQYF. The CDR3 coding sequence is TGTGCCAGCAGCGTAGTCCCTTTTGGCACAGATACGCAGTATTTT.

This clone was picked up a small number of times. The chain has TRBV6-6 and TRBJ2-7, with unresolved D. V was trimmed by 2 bases and J by 6 bases, leaving 8 bases between them. CDR3 length: 12 amino acids. CDR1 is MNHNY, CDR2 SVGAGI, per germline (reference sequence). This chain's CDR3 is CASSYGPPEQYF. DNA of the CDR3: TGTGCCAGCAGTTACGGCCCCCCCGAGCAGTACTTC.

The V gene is TRBV18, the J gene TRBJ1-1; D might be TRBD1 (5 bases). The germline gives CDR1 KGHSH, CDR2 LQKENI. With 1 base removed from V and 3 bases from J, the gap between germline ends came to 18 bases. The CDR3 is 17 amino acids. CDR3 loop: CASSPQHTPQGYTEAFF. Here the CDR3 DNA reads TGTGCCAGCTCACCACAACACACGCCGCAGGGATACACTGAAGCTTTCTTT.

This clone turned up a few times. The chain uses TRBV7-2 and TRBJ2-4; 9 bases align to TRBD1. Germline V lookup: CDR1 SGHTA, CDR2 FQGNSA. The CDR3 runs 17 residues. Trimming took 3 bases from V and 2 from J; bases not matched to a gene: 8. CDR3 DNA sequence: TGTGCCAGCAGCTTCCTTTGGACAGGGGTGTCCAAAAACATTCAGTACTTC. Amino acid sequence: CASSFLWTGVSKNIQYF. The full variable domain, in which reference TRBV7-2 and TRBJ2-4 provide the parts outside the CDR3, is GAGVSQSPSNKVTEKGKDVELRCDPISGHTALYWYRQSLGQGLEFLIYFQGNSAPDKSGLPSDRFSAERTGGSVSTLTIQRTQQEDSAVYLCASSFLWTGVSKNIQYFGAGTRLSVL.

This clone has more than one count but fewer than ten. The chain couples TRBV28 to TRBJ2-1; D is undetermined. Trimming pared 3 bases from V and 7 bases from J, leaving 13 bases between. The CDR3 has 14 residues. Per the germline V gene, CDR1 is MDHEN and CDR2 is SYDVKM. CDR3 protein: CASSLRNAANEQFF. CDR3 bases: TGTGCCAGCAGTTTGCGAAACGCCGCTAATGAGCAGTTCTTC.

The chain couples TRBV5-1 to TRBJ2-3; the match to TRBD2 covers 9 bases. Germline loops: CDR1 SGHRS, CDR2 YFSETQ. Trimming cost V 2 bases and J 0 bases; bases outside gene matches: 13. The CDR3 sequence is 19 residues long. The CDR3 is CASSLNPMTSGFSTDTQYF. In DNA, the CDR3 is TGCGCCAGCAGCTTAAACCCAATGACTAGCGGATTTAGCACAGATACGCAGTATTTT.

V is TRBV19 and J is TRBJ2-1; TRBD2 matches at 8 bases. CDR1 and CDR2 from the germline V gene are LNHDA and SQIVND (reference sequence). Trimming cost V 5 bases and J 4 bases; bases outside gene matches: 7. CDR3 length: 15 residues. CDR3 sequence: CASSPTSGSYNEQFF. The CDR3 nucleotides are TGTGCCAGTAGTCCCACTAGCGGCTCATACAATGAGCAGTTCTTC.

The rearrangement uses TRBV7-2 and TRBJ2-1; possibly TRBD2 for D (7 bases). The CDR3 consists of 18 residues. V lost 5 bases to trimming and J lost 0 bases, with 20 bases between them. Germline CDR1 and CDR2: SGHTA and FQGNSA. The CDR3 DNA follows: TGTGCCAGCAGCCCCAAGGGGGGAGGGGGTGGCTCCTACAATGAGCAGTTCTTC. This sequence encodes CASSPKGGGGGSYNEQFF.

The chain uses TRBV7-9 and TRBJ2-3; 9 bases are a match to TRBD2. CDR1 is SEHNR and CDR2 is FQNEAQ in the germline V gene (reference sequence). The ends lost 1 base at V and 0 bases at J; junction bases unmatched: 5. This CDR3 is built from 17 residues. CDR3 sequence (DNA): TGTGCCAGCAGCTTAGGTTCCCTAGCGGGAAGCACAGATACGCAGTATTTT. Protein: CASSLGSLAGSTDTQYF.

V gene TRBV29-1 combines with J gene TRBJ1-5; no firm D call. V was trimmed by 6 bases and J by 4 bases, leaving 16 bases between them. The CDR3 is 14 residues long. Looked up from germline, CDR1 is SQVTM and CDR2 is ANQGSEA. CDR3 in amino acids: CSVPPWAENQPQHF. The CDR3 DNA is TGCAGCGTGCCCCCGTGGGCAGAGAATCAGCCCCAGCATTTT.

The chain uses TRBV12-5 and TRBJ1-1; tentatively, D is TRBD1 (6 bases). CDR1 is LGHNT and CDR2 is FRNRAP in the germline V gene. Trimming took off 0 bases at V and 4 bases at J, with 27 bases between the two ends. The CDR3 sequence is 20 residues long. CDR3: CASGLVAPARGELLSTEAFF. CDR3 sequence (DNA): TGTGCTAGTGGTTTGGTAGCCCCGGCCAGGGGCGAGCTATTAAGCACTGAAGCTTTCTTT.

The rearrangement uses TRBV7-9 and TRBJ2-5; TRBD2 aligns across 11 bases. CDR3 length equals 17 residues. CDR1 and CDR2 from the germline V gene are SEHNR and FQNEAQ (reference sequence). V shed 3 bases, J shed 4 bases, and the junction held 10 bases outside the gene matches. CDR3 region: CASSLELAGDGTETQYF. CDR3 bases: TGTGCCAGCAGCTTGGAACTAGCGGGAGATGGTACAGAGACCCAGTACTTC.

The rearrangement joins TRBV27 to TRBJ2-3; D is unresolved. Per germline, CDR1 MNHEY and CDR2 SMNVEV (reference sequence). The V gene lost 8 bases and the J gene lost 0 bases, with 9 bases spanning the gap. The CDR3 is made up of 13 amino acids. CDR3 sequence: CASHFSSTDTQYF. In DNA form, the CDR3 reads TGTGCCAGCCATTTTTCCAGCACAGATACGCAGTATTTT.

V is TRBV2 and J is TRBJ2-7, with no clear D. V was clipped by 4 bases and J by 6 bases, with 13 bases between them. CDR1 and CDR2 from the germline V gene are SNHLY and FYNNEI. The CDR3 runs 13 residues. CDR3 bases: TGTGCCAGCAGTGGACTGCCGATGGGCGAGCAGTACTTC. This translates into CASSGLPMGEQYF.

The CDR3 DNA reads as TGTGCCAGCAGTTTACCCTGGACAGGGAACACTGAAGCTTTCTTT. It yields the protein CASSLPWTGNTEAFF. The rearrangement links TRBV6-6 to TRBJ1-1; 7 bases map to TRBD1. CDR3 length: 15 amino acids. V gave up 4 bases and J gave up 1 base; unmatched junction bases: 6. Germline loops: CDR1 MNHNY, CDR2 SVGAGI (reference sequence).

The chain recombines TRBV7-3 with TRBJ2-1; 10 positions agree with TRBD2. V dropped 3 bases and J dropped 12; count of bases not matched to a gene: 17. The CDR3 totals 17 residues. Germline V gene lookup returns CDR1 SGHTA and CDR2 FQGTGA. The CDR3 region is CASSLAPLVAGGGGQFF. DNA of the CDR3: TGTGCCAGCAGCTTGGCTCCCCTTGTAGCGGGAGGAGGGGGGCAGTTCTTC. Full variable domain (remainder filled in from reference TRBV7-3 and TRBJ2-1): GAGVSQTPSNKVTEKGKYVELRCDPISGHTALYWYRQSLGQGPEFLIYFQGTGAADDSGLPNDRFFAVRPEGSVSTLKIQRTERGDSAVYLCASSLAPLVAGGGGQFFGPGTRLTVL.

This clone has just a few counts. This sequence joins TRBV7-8 and TRBJ2-2; TRBD2 matches 11 bases. Germline V CDR1 and CDR2: SGHVS, FQNEAQ. This CDR3 region has 13 residues. V trimming: 6 bases; J trimming: 6 bases; junction bases outside the gene matches: 0. CDR3 DNA: TGTGCCAGCAGGACTAGCGGGGCCGGGGAGCTGTTTTTT. Its protein product is CASRTSGAGELFF.

V and J are TRBV5-4 and TRBJ2-3; the D gene is possibly TRBD1 (5 bases). This CDR3 is 15 amino acids long. Germline CDR1 SGHNT, CDR2 YYREEE (reference sequence). The V end lost 0 bases, the J end lost 2 bases, and 10 bases lay between the germline ends. CDR3 DNA sequence: TGTGCCAGCAGCTTGGGACAGCTGTACACAGATACGCAGTATTTT. Translation gives CASSLGQLYTDTQYF. Looking up the rest from reference TRBV5-4 and TRBJ2-3 gives the full variable domain: ETGVTQSPTHLIKTRGQQVTLRCSSQSGHNTVSWYQQALGQGPQFIFQYYREEENGRGNFPPRFSGLQFPNYSSELNVNALELDDSALYLCASSLGQLYTDTQYFGPGTRLTVL.